This T cell receptor beta chain was obtained from a study of tumor and adjacent non-tumor tissue in lung cancer. As concerns this clonotype: A read error is likely, as this CDR3 ends without the conserved phenylalanine or tryptophan.

No cell sorting was done before RNA was extracted from the tissue. More than 3 cm separated this lung sample from the edge of the tumor. Newly diagnosed lung cancer patients had thoracic surgery in China, August–late 2014, without prior chemotherapy. CDR1 MGHRA and CDR2 YSYEKL come from the germline V gene. The length of the CDR3 is 16 residues. Three rounds of nested PCR, following a modified ARM-PCR protocol, produced the TCRbeta library. MiXCR, run by TCRdb on the multiplex PCR reads, gives a single entry per CDR3 protein. This table holds tens of thousands of distinct CDR3 sequences, about 70% found once.

The sequencing input was distant non-tumor lung tissue. V usage is TRBV4-1 and J usage is TRBJ1-5; 7 bases map to TRBD1. The J call may be incorrect, as the DNA end agrees better with TRBJ2-3. This TCR came from a woman aged 55-75 years with non-small cell lung cancer. The CDR3 nucleotides read TGCGCCAGCAGGTACTCTGTCGGGACAGAAAATCAGCCCCAGTATCTT. It encodes CASRYSVGTENQPQYL.